Following are 6 T cell receptor beta chains from one sample sequenced in a study of blood T cells in healthy people across ages. PCR was performed a second time for about 7 to 12 cycles using a sample-barcoded 5' primer and a J-beta primer mix. TCRdb passed the 5' RACE reads through MiXCR, listing each CDR3 protein once. This sample has 800,000 to 950,000 distinct CDR3 sequences; about 29% occur once, and the top ten carry more than 8.5%. These data also featured in a second study, about T cells of mothers and their children.

Source material: blood. These receptors were obtained from a middle-aged woman in good health.

This clonotype was counted a few times. This chain joins TRBV12-3 or TRBV12-4 and TRBJ1-4, with 10 bases matching TRBD1. CDR3 length: 17 amino acids. V lost 8 bases, J lost 2 bases, and 11 bases stayed unmatched. CDR3 loop: CASDSGQGMRTNEKLFF. Written as DNA, the CDR3 is TGTGCCAGCGACTCGGGACAGGGGATGCGCACTAATGAAAAACTGTTTTTT.

The chain links TRBV7-9 to TRBJ1-1; 7 nucleotides agree with TRBD1. Germline V lookup: CDR1 SEHNR, CDR2 FQNEAQ (reference sequence). The V gene end was trimmed by 6 bases and the J gene end by 1 base; junction bases not matched to a gene: 8. The CDR3 has 15 residues. CDR3 residues: CASRRIGQANTEAFF. The DNA of the CDR3 is TGTGCCAGCAGAAGGATTGGACAGGCGAACACTGAAGCTTTCTTT. Full variable domain (missing parts from reference TRBV7-9 and TRBJ1-1): DTGVSQNPRHKITKRGQNVTFRCDPISEHNRLYWYRQTLGQGPEFLTYFQNEAQLEKSRLLSDRFSAERPKGSFSTLEIQRTEQGDSAMYLCASRRIGQANTEAFFGQGTRLTVV.

This clonotype occurred many times. CDR3 in amino acids: CSVEVKLGTQYF. The CDR3 DNA reads TGCAGCGTTGAAGTCAAGTTAGGGACCCAGTACTTC. V is TRBV29-1 and J is TRBJ2-5; no firm D call. Germline-derived CDR1 and CDR2 are SQVTM and ANQGSEA. The V and J ends lost 1 base and 7 bases respectively, with 10 bases between them. The length of the CDR3 is 12 residues.

This clonotype was counted ten times or more. The chain employs TRBV5-1 and TRBJ2-7; 8 bases are a match to TRBD1. CDR1 SGHRS and CDR2 YFSETQ come from the germline V gene. J was trimmed by 2 bases and V by 4 bases; bases with no gene match: 5. This CDR3 is built from 14 residues. CDR3 DNA: TGCGCCAGCAGCACGGGACAGGCTACCTACGAGCAGTACTTC. Translation: CASSTGQATYEQYF.

J is TRBJ2-1 and V is TRBV7-9, with 7 bases that match TRBD1. The germline gives CDR1 SEHNR, CDR2 FQNEAQ (reference sequence). Trimming cost V 5 bases and J 4 bases; bases outside gene matches: 11. There are 16 residues in the CDR3. The DNA for the CDR3 is TGTGCCAGCAGCGCTCGGACAGGCCCGAGATACAATGAGCAGTTCTTC. Amino acid sequence: CASSARTGPRYNEQFF.

The J gene is TRBJ1-5, the V gene TRBV4-2; 10 bases are a match to TRBD1. CDR3 length equals 13 residues. Germline CDR1 reads LGHNA; CDR2 reads YNFKEQ. Unmatched junction bases numbered 2, after V lost 3 bases and J lost 9 bases. The CDR3 loop is CASSHDRGRPQHF. In DNA, the CDR3 is TGTGCCAGCAGCCATGACAGGGGGCGGCCCCAGCATTTT.